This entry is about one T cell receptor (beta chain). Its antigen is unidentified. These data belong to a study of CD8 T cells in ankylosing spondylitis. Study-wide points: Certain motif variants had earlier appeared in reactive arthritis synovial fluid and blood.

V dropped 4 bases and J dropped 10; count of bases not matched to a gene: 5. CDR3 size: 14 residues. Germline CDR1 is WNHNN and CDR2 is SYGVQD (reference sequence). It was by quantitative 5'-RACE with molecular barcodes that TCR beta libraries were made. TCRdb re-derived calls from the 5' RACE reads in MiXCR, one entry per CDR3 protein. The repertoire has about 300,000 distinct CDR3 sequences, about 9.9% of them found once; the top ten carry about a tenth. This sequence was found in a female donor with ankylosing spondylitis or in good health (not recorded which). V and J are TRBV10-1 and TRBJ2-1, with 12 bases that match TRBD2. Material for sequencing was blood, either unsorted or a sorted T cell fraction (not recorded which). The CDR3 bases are TGCGCCAGCAGTGGACTAGCGGGGGACCGGGAGCAGTTCTTC. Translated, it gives CASSGLAGDREQFF.